Sequencing of this TCR beta chain was carried out in a study of shared clonotypes between healthy human individuals. Generated by immunoSEQ multiplex PCR, the TCRdb table keeps only in-frame clones and is missing some. The table shows hundreds of thousands of clones, with roughly 84% occurring only once. Germline CDR1 SEHNR, CDR2 FQNEAQ (reference sequence). The length of the CDR3 is 13 residues. Trimming took 1 base from V and 6 from J, leaving 7 bases between them. This TCR came from a man younger than 35 in good health. The chain combines TRBV7-9 with TRBJ2-1; no clear D. Sequencing input: memory CD8+ T cells sorted from blood. Subset specified: CD45RO+ cells pooled with CCR7-negative TemRA cells. CDR3 protein: CASSLDGANEQFF. Here the CDR3 DNA reads TGTGCCAGCAGCTTAGATGGAGCCAATGAGCAGTTCTTC.